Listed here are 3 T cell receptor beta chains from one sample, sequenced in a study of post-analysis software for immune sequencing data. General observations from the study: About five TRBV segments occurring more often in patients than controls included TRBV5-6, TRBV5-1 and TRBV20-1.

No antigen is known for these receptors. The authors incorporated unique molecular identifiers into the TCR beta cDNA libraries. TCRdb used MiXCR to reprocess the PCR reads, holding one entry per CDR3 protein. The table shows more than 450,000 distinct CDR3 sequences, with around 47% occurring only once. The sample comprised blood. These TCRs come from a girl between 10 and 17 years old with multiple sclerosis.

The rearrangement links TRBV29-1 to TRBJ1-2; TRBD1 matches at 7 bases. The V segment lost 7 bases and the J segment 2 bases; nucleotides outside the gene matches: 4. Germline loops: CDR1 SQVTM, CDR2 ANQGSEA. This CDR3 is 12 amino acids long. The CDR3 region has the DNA TGCAGCGGACAGGGTATCAACTATGGCTACACCTTC. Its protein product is CSGQGINYGYTF.

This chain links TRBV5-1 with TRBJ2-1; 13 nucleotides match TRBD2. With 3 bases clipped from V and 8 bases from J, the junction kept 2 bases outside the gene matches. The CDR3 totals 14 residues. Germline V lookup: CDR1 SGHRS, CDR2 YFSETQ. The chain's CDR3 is CASSWTSGRDEQFF. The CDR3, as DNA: TGCGCCAGCAGCTGGACTAGCGGGAGAGATGAGCAGTTCTTC.

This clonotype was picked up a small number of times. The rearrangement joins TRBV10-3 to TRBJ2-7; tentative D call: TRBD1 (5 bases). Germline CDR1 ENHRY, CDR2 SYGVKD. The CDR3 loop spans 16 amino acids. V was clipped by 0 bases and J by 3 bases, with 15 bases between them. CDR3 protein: CAISESKAGRNYEQYF. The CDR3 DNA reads TGTGCCATCAGTGAGTCGAAGGCAGGGCGAAACTACGAGCAGTACTTC.